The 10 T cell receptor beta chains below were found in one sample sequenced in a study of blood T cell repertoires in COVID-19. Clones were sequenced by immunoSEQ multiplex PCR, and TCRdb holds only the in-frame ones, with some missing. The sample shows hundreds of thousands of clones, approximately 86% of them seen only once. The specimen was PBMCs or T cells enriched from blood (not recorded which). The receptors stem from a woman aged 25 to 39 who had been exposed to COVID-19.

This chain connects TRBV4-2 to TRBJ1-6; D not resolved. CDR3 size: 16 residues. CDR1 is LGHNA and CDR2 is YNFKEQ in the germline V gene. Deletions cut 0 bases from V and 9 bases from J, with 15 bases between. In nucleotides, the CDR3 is TGTGCCAGCAGCCAAGATTTAACGGGTTTCAGTTCACCCCTCCACTTT. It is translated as CASSQDLTGFSSPLHF.

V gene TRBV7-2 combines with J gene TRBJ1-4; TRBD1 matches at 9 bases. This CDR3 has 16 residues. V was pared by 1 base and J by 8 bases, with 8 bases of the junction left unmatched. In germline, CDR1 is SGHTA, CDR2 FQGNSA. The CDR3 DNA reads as TGTGCCAGCAGCTTAGGTTACAGGGGGCGACGAGAAAAACTGTTTTTT. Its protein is CASSLGYRGRREKLFF.

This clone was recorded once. Written as DNA, the CDR3 is TGTGCCACCTTTGACAGGGGGGACACAGATACGCAGTATTTT. This sequence encodes CATFDRGDTDTQYF. The V gene is TRBV10-3, the J gene TRBJ2-3, with 9 bases fitting TRBD1. The germline CDR1 and CDR2 sequences are ENHRY and SYGVKD. This CDR3 comprises 14 residues. The junction had 7 bases not matched to a gene; V was cut back by 10 bases and J by 2 bases.

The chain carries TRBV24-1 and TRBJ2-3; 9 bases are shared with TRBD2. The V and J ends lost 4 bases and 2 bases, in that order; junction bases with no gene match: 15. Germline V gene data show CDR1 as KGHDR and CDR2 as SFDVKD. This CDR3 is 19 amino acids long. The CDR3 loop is CATSDIARGGGPSTDTQYF. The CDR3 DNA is TGTGCCACCAGTGACATTGCGCGGGGGGGAGGGCCCTCCACAGATACGCAGTATTTT.

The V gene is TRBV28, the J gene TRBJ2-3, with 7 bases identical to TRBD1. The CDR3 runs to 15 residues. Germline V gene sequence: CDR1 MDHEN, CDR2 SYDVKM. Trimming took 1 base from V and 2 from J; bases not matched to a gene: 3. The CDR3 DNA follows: TGTGCCAGCAGTTTATCGGGACAGTTCACAGATACGCAGTATTTT. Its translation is CASSLSGQFTDTQYF.

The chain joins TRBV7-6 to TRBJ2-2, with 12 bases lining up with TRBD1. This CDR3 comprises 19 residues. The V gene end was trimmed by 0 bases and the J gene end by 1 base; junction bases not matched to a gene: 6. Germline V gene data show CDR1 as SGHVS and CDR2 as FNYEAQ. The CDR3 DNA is TGTGCCAGCAGCTTAGCGCTGGGACAGGGGGCCCAGAACACCGGGGAGCTGTTTTTT. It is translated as CASSLALGQGAQNTGELFF.

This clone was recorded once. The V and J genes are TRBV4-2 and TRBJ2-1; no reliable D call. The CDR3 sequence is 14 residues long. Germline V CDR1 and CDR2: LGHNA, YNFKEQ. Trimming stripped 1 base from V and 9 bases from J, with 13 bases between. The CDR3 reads CASSQAPPPGEQFF. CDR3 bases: TGTGCCAGCAGCCAAGCGCCCCCCCCCGGTGAGCAGTTCTTC.

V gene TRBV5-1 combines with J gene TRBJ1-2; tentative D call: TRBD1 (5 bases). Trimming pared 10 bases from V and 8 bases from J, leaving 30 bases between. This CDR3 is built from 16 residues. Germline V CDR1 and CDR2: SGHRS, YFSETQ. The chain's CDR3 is CASHAATESNYNGYTF. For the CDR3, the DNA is TGCGCCTCTCACGCGGCGACAGAGAGCAACTATAACGGCTACACCTTC.

CDR3 sequence: CASSWTGVEQYF. The CDR3, as DNA: TGTGCCAGCTCCTGGACAGGGGTGGAGCAGTACTTC. The chain joins TRBV7-8 to TRBJ2-7; 9 positions agree with TRBD1. This CDR3 has 12 residues. CDR1 is SGHVS, CDR2 FQNEAQ, per germline. Trimming at V came to 8 bases and at J to 7 bases, leaving 6 bases not matched to a gene.

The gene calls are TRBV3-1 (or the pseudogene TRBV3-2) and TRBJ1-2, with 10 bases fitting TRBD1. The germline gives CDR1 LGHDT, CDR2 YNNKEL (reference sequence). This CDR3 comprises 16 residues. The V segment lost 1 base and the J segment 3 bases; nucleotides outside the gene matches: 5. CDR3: CASSQAGQGYDYGYTF. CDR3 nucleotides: TGTGCCAGCAGCCAAGCGGGACAGGGGTACGACTATGGCTACACCTTC.